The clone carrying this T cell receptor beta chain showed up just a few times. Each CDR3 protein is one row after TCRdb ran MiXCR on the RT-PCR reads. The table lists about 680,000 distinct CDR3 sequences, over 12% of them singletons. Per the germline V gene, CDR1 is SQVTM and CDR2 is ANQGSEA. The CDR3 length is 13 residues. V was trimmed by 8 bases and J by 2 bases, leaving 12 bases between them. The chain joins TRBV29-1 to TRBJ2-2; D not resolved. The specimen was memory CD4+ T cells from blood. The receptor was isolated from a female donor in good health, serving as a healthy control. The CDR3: CSQSSNNTGELFF. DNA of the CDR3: TGCAGCCAAAGTTCTAACAACACCGGGGAGCTGTTTTTT.